Following are 3 T cell receptor beta chains from one sample sequenced in a study of blood T cells in healthy people across ages. It was with a sample-barcoded 5' primer and a J-beta primer mix that a second PCR of roughly 7 to 11 cycles was run. TCRdb redid the calling of the 5' RACE reads with MiXCR, one entry per CDR3 protein. This sample has hundreds of thousands of distinct CDR3 sequences, with more than 40% found just once. Specimen: blood. The receptors come from a woman aged 60-70 years in good health.

The rearrangement joins TRBV20-1 to TRBJ2-5, with D possibly matching TRBD2 (6 bases). V lost 6 bases and J lost 11, with 22 bases in between. This CDR3 region has 13 residues. Germline V gives CDR1 DFQATT, CDR2 SNEGSKA (reference sequence). The chain's CDR3 is CSALSGGGDEQYF. DNA for the CDR3: TGCAGTGCCCTGTCCGGGGGTGGAGATGAGCAGTACTTC.

This sequence joins TRBV6-5 and TRBJ2-7, with D perhaps TRBD2 (6 bases). The J call may be faulty, since TRBJ2-5 better matches the DNA end. Germline lookup yields CDR1 MNHEY and CDR2 SVGAGI. There are 15 residues in the CDR3. CDR3 region: CASSQTTGRTETQYF. CDR3 in DNA: TGTGCCAGCAGCCAGACTACCGGGAGAACGGAGACCCAGTACTTC.

The chain couples TRBV3-1 to TRBJ2-7, with D unresolved. The CDR3 has 14 residues. Per germline, CDR1 LGHDT and CDR2 YNNKEL (reference sequence). With 0 bases removed from V and 3 bases from J, the gap between germline ends came to 9 bases. The CDR3 sequence is CASSQDQADYEQYF. The CDR3 nucleotides are TGTGCCAGCAGCCAAGATCAGGCTGACTACGAGCAGTACTTC.